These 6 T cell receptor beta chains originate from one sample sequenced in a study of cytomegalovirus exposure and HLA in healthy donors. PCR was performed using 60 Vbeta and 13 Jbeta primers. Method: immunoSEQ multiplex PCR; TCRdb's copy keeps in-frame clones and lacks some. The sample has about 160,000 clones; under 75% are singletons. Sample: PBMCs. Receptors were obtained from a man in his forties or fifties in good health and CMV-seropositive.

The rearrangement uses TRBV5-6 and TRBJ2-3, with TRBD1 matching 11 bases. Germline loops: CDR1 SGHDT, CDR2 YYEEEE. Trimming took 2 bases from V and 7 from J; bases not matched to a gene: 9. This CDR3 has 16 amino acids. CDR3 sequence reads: CASSFRFGTGGNTQYF. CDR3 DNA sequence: TGTGCCAGCAGCTTTCGTTTCGGGACAGGGGGAAATACGCAGTATTTT.

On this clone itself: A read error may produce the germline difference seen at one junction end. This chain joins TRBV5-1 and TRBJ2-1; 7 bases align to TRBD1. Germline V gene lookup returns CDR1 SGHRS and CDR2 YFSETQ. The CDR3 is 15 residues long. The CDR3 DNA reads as TGCGCCAGCAGCTTGGCAGGGGACAGAGACAATGAGCAGCTCTTC. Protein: CASSLAGDRDNEQLF. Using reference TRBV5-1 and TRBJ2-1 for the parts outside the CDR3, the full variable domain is KAGVTQTPRYLIKTRGQQVTLSCSPISGHRSVSWYQQTPGQGLQFLFEYFSETQRNKGNFPGRFSGRQFSNSRSEMNVSTLELGDSALYLCASSLAGDRDNEQLFGPGTRLTVL.

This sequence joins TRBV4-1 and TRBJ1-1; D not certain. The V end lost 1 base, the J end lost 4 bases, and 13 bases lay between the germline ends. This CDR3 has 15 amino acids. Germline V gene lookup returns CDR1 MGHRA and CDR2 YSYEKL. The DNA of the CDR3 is TGCGCCAGCAGCCAAGGTAGGGTCCGGGGCACTGAAGCTTTCTTT. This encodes CASSQGRVRGTEAFF.

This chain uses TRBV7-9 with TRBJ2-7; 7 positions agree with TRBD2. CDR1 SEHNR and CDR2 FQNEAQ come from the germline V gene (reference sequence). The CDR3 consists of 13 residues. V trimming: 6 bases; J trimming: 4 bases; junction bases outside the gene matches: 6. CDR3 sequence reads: CASSLGEGYEQYF. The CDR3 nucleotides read TGTGCCAGCAGTCTAGGGGAGGGGTACGAGCAGTACTTC.

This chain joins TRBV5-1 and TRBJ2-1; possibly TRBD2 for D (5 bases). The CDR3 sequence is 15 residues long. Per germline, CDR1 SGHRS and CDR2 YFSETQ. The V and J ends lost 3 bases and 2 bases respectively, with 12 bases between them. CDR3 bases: TGCGCCAGCAGCTCGGTGAGGGCAGCCTACAATGAGCAGTTCTTC. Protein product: CASSSVRAAYNEQFF.

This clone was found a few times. CDR3 nucleotides: TGTGCCAGCAGTTACTCCGGTCAGGGAAGTGAAAAACTGTTTTTT. It encodes CASSYSGQGSEKLFF. The chain uses TRBV6-5 and TRBJ1-4; D might be TRBD1 (5 bases). Germline CDR1 is MNHEY and CDR2 is SVGAGI. V gave up 0 bases and J gave up 7 bases, with 12 bases separating them. This CDR3 has 15 amino acids.